This entry concerns a single T cell receptor beta chain. Its target is not known. These data are taken from a study of Ad26.COV2.S vaccination and SARS-CoV-2 variants. Whole-study findings and limits: Placebo recipients had lower spike-specific TCR breadth than vaccine recipients.

Using immunoSEQ multiplex PCR, the repertoire was profiled, and TCRdb retains in-frame clones only, with some absent. The sample includes around 420,000 clones, over 75% of them seen just once. Treatment indicated: some 19 received Ad26.COV2.S at low or high dose, single or two shots; several received placebo; per-sample allocation not given. Samples came from day 63 after the first vaccine or placebo injection. An adult aged 18-55 years in Boston served as the donor. This vaccine is an Ad26 vector that expresses the Wuhan-strain SARS-CoV-2 spike. This clonotype was sampled from a person aged 18-60 years who received the Ad26.COV2.S COVID-19 vaccine or a placebo. Sequenced here: peripheral blood, sampled in a trial of Ad26.COV2.S vaccine versus placebo.

The CDR3 spells CASSMSDSNQPQHF. The DNA of the CDR3 is TGTGCCAGTAGTATGTCAGATAGCAATCAGCCCCAGCATTTT. The chain carries TRBV19 and TRBJ1-5; D not certain. V was trimmed by 3 bases and J by 0 bases, leaving 6 bases between them. The length of the CDR3 is 14 residues. Germline V gives CDR1 LNHDA, CDR2 SQIVND (reference sequence).